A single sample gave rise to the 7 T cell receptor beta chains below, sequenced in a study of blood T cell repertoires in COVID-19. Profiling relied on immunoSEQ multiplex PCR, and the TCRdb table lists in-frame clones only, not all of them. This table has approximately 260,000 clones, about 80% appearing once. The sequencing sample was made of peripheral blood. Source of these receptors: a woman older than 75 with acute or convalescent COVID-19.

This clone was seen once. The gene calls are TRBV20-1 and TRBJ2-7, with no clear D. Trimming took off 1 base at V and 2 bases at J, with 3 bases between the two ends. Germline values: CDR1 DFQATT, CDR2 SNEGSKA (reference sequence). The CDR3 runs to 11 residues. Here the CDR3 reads CSARAAYEQYF. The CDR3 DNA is TGCAGTGCTAGAGCCGCCTACGAGCAGTACTTC.

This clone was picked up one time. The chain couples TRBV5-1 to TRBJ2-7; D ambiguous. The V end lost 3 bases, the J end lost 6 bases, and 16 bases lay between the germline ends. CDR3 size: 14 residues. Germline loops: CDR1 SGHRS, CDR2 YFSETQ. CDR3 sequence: CASSSQTPFGEQYF. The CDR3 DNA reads TGCGCCAGCAGCTCCCAGACACCATTCGGCGAGCAGTACTTC.

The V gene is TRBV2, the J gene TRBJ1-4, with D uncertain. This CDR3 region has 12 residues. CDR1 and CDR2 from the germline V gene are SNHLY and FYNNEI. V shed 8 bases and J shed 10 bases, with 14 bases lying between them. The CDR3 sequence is CASGLRLGKLFF. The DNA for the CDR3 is TGTGCCAGCGGTTTGAGACTTGGAAAACTGTTTTTT.

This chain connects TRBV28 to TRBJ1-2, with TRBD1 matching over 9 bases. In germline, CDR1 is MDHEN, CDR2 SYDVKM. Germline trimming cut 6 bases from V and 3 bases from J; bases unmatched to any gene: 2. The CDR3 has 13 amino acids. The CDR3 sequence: CASSRQGDYGYTF. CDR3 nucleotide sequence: TGTGCCAGCAGCAGACAGGGGGACTATGGCTACACCTTC.

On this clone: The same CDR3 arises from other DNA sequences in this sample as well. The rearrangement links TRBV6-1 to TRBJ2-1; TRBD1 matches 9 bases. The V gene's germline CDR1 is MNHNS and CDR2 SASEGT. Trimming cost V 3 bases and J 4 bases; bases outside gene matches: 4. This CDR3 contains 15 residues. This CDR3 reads CASSEPGQGYNEQFF. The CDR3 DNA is TGTGCCAGCAGTGAGCCGGGACAGGGATACAATGAGCAGTTCTTC.

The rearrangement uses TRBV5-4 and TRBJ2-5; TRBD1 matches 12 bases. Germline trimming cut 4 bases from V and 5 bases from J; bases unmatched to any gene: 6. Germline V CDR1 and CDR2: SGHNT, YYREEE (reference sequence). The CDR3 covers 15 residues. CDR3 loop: CASSLWDRGRETQYF. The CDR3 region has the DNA TGTGCCAGCAGCCTTTGGGACAGGGGGCGCGAGACCCAGTACTTC.

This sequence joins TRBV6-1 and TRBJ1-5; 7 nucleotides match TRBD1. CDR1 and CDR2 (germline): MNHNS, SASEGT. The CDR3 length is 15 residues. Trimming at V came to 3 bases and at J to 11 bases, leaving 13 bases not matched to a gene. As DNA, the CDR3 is TGTGCCAGCAGTGAGGAGGGGGCAGGGAGGAGGTCCCAGCATTTT. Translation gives CASSEEGAGRRSQHF.